A single sample gave rise to the 5 T cell receptor beta chains below, sequenced in a study of control samples from healthy donors and cancer patients. Using immunoSEQ multiplex PCR, the repertoire was profiled, and TCRdb retains in-frame clones only, with some absent. The sample has some 150,000 clones; less than 95% are singletons. The sample taken for sequencing was PBMCs. The receptor source for this set is a man between 60 and 70 years old with colorectal cancer.

The chain recombines TRBV4-1 with TRBJ1-1; no clear D. CDR3 length: 12 residues. Looked up from germline, CDR1 is MGHRA and CDR2 is YSYEKL. Trimming shortened V by 0 bases and J by 7 bases, and 6 bases separated the two germline ends. The CDR3 DNA reads as TGCGCCAGCAGCCAAGACTGGGGTGAAGCTTTCTTT. Amino acids: CASSQDWGEAFF.

This chain links TRBV10-3 with TRBJ1-5; 8 bases map to TRBD1. CDR3 length: 14 amino acids. CDR1 and CDR2 (germline): ENHRY, SYGVKD. V lost 8 bases and J lost 6; bases outside the gene matches: 9. CDR3: CAIGPGGGFQPQHF. CDR3 DNA: TGTGCCATCGGGCCAGGGGGCGGTTTTCAGCCCCAGCATTTT.

The chain joins TRBV5-5 to TRBJ2-2; 9 nucleotides match TRBD2. The CDR3 extends over 16 amino acids. J gave up 4 bases and V 2 bases, and 6 bases lay outside the gene matches. Germline-derived CDR1 and CDR2 are SGHKS and YYEKEE (reference sequence). In DNA, the CDR3 is TGTGCCAGCAGCTTAGCGGGGGGCGCTGTCACCGGGGAGCTGTTTTTT. Protein: CASSLAGGAVTGELFF.

This chain connects TRBV19 to TRBJ1-1; TRBD1 might be the D (6 bases). Trimming removed 11 bases from V and 10 bases from J, with 14 bases in between. CDR1 and CDR2 from the germline V gene are LNHDA and SQIVND (reference sequence). The CDR3 runs to 10 residues. Written as DNA, the CDR3 is TGTGCCTCCAAGGGGGGTACAGCTTTCTTT. Protein product: CASKGGTAFF.

The CDR3 is CASSLISRASAYYNEQFF. The CDR3 coding sequence is TGTGCCAGCAGTTTAATTTCTCGGGCTAGCGCCTATTACAATGAGCAGTTCTTC. The chain carries TRBV27 and TRBJ2-1; D is perhaps TRBD2 (6 bases). This CDR3 contains 18 residues. Trimming shortened V by 2 bases and J by 4 bases, and 21 bases separated the two germline ends. Per the germline V gene, CDR1 is MNHEY and CDR2 is SMNVEV (reference sequence).